Shown below are 18 T cell receptor beta chains from a single sample sequenced in a study of blood T cell repertoires in COVID-19. Assay: immunoSEQ multiplex PCR; the TCRdb copy retains only in-frame clones and omits some. The sample contains fewer than 200,000 clones, roughly 81% of which appear only once. The sequenced material came from peripheral blood. These receptors all come from a man aged 35 to 55 who had recovered from COVID-19.

The chain carries TRBV28 and TRBJ2-7; TRBD2 agrees at 8 bases. There are 16 residues in the CDR3. The germline gives CDR1 MDHEN, CDR2 SYDVKM. Germline trimming cut 4 bases from V and 0 bases from J; bases unmatched to any gene: 8. In DNA form, the CDR3 reads TGTGCCAGCAGTTATGTCCCCGGGAGGGCCTCCTACGAGCAGTACTTC. Translated, it gives CASSYVPGRASYEQYF.

The chain links TRBV5-4 to TRBJ2-5; perhaps TRBD1 as D (6 bases). The germline V and J ends were trimmed by 0 bases and 1 base, with 7 bases remaining between them. Germline loops: CDR1 SGHNT, CDR2 YYREEE (reference sequence). The CDR3 contains 14 residues. The CDR3 protein is CASSLGQVQETQYF. CDR3 in DNA: TGTGCCAGCAGCTTGGGACAGGTCCAAGAGACCCAGTACTTC.

The V gene is TRBV2, the J gene TRBJ1-1, with TRBD1 matching 7 bases. The germline gives CDR1 SNHLY, CDR2 FYNNEI. There are 13 residues in the CDR3. J lost 3 bases, V lost 5 bases, and 3 bases had no gene match. CDR3 region: CASSIQGYTEAFF. The CDR3 DNA is TGTGCCAGCAGTATACAGGGGTACACTGAAGCTTTCTTT.

This clone was detected only once. The CDR3 region has the DNA TGTGCCAGCAGTGAAGCGGCCCCAGGGTACACCATATATTTT. Amino acids: CASSEAAPGYTIYF. The chain joins TRBV6-1 to TRBJ1-3; maybe TRBD1 (5 bases). The germline V gene encodes CDR1 MNHNS and CDR2 SASEGT. The CDR3 is 14 amino acids. Trimming cost V 0 bases and J 8 bases, with 11 bases left between them.

The chain combines TRBV6-5 with TRBJ2-7; 9 nucleotides match TRBD2. V shed 0 bases, J shed 1 base, and the junction held 4 bases outside the gene matches. The CDR3 has 16 amino acids. Germline V lookup: CDR1 MNHEY, CDR2 SVGAGI. CDR3 in amino acids: CASSYSLREGSYEQYF. DNA of the CDR3: TGTGCCAGCAGTTACTCGTTGCGGGAGGGATCCTACGAGCAGTACTTC.

This clone was picked up a small number of times. The chain recombines TRBV9 with TRBJ2-1; 8 positions agree with TRBD1. Trimming took 6 bases from V and 10 from J; bases not matched to a gene: 12. The CDR3 runs 14 residues. Germline CDR1 SGDLS, CDR2 YYNGEE. This CDR3 is CASTTGQGAWEQFF. CDR3 sequence (DNA): TGTGCCAGCACCACAGGCCAGGGGGCATGGGAGCAGTTCTTC. Together with reference TRBV9 and TRBJ2-1, the CDR3 gives the full variable domain: DSGVTQTPKHLITATGQRVTLRCSPRSGDLSVYWYQQSLDQGLQFLIQYYNGEERAKGNILERFSAQQFPDLHSELNLSSLELGDSALYFCASTTGQGAWEQFFGPGTRLTVL.

The chain uses TRBV5-4 and TRBJ2-7, with 7 bases identical to TRBD2. Trimming took 0 bases from V and 3 from J; bases not matched to a gene: 15. The CDR3 length is 18 residues. Germline V lookup: CDR1 SGHNT, CDR2 YYREEE (reference sequence). The CDR3 coding sequence is TGTGCCAGCAGCTTGGAGCCCTCCGGGTCTAGCGGTTTCTACGAGCAGTACTTC. Translating gives CASSLEPSGSSGFYEQYF.

V and J are TRBV9 and TRBJ1-5; the D is unclear. The CDR3 totals 15 residues. CDR1 and CDR2 (germline): SGDLS, YYNGEE. Trimming pared 1 base from V and 5 bases from J, leaving 13 bases between. CDR3 in DNA: TGTGCCAGCAGCGTAAGCCCGTCAATGGATCAGCCCCAGCATTTT. It yields the protein CASSVSPSMDQPQHF.

The chain carries TRBV6-4 and TRBJ2-1; unclear D gene. Trimming took off 5 bases at V and 9 bases at J, with 14 bases between the two ends. CDR1 is MRHNA, CDR2 SNTAGT, per germline. This CDR3 has 13 amino acids. The CDR3 protein is CASSQTLTGEQFF. CDR3 bases: TGTGCCAGCAGTCAGACTCTTACGGGTGAGCAGTTCTTC.

The chain joins TRBV7-2 to TRBJ2-7; 7 bases map to TRBD2. CDR3 length: 15 residues. The V segment lost 5 bases and the J segment 0 bases; nucleotides outside the gene matches: 7. Germline V gene lookup returns CDR1 SGHTA and CDR2 FQGNSA. The CDR3 is CASSPRAGLSYEQYF. The CDR3 DNA sequence: TGTGCCAGCAGCCCTCGAGCGGGGCTCTCCTACGAGCAGTACTTC.

J is TRBJ2-2 and V is TRBV19; the D gene is possibly TRBD1 (5 bases). The CDR3 length is 12 residues. Germline CDR1 and CDR2: LNHDA and SQIVND (reference sequence). V lost 8 bases and J lost 4, with 8 bases in between. In DNA, the CDR3 is TGTGCCAGTTACAGGAGCACCGGGGAGCTGTTTTTT. It yields the protein CASYRSTGELFF.

This clone has only one observation. The chain recombines TRBV9 with TRBJ2-5; D call uncertain. This CDR3 is 15 amino acids long. Germline V CDR1 and CDR2: SGDLS, YYNGEE. Trimming stripped 3 bases from V and 1 base from J, with 13 bases between. The CDR3 spells CASSETRLSQETQYF. Written as DNA, the CDR3 is TGTGCCAGCAGCGAGACGAGGCTTAGCCAAGAGACCCAGTACTTC. Supplemented by reference TRBV9 and TRBJ2-5, the full variable domain reads DSGVTQTPKHLITATGQRVTLRCSPRSGDLSVYWYQQSLDQGLQFLIQYYNGEERAKGNILERFSAQQFPDLHSELNLSSLELGDSALYFCASSETRLSQETQYFGPGTRLLVL.

The CDR3 here is CASSLTSEETQYF. The CDR3 nucleotides read TGTGCCAGCAGCTTAACTAGCGAGGAGACCCAGTACTTC. V gene TRBV7-9 combines with J gene TRBJ2-5; 7 nucleotides match TRBD2. Germline loops: CDR1 SEHNR, CDR2 FQNEAQ (reference sequence). CDR3 length equals 13 residues. V was pared by 2 bases and J by 5 bases, with 2 bases of the junction left unmatched.

This clone was found a few times. The V call is TRBV9, the J call TRBJ2-7; 7 positions agree with TRBD1. In germline, CDR1 is SGDLS, CDR2 YYNGEE. The CDR3 spans 16 residues. Trimming at V came to 4 bases and at J to 6 bases, leaving 16 bases not matched to a gene. CDR3: CASSTQGRQGSSEQYF. CDR3 nucleotide sequence: TGTGCCAGCAGCACCCAAGGGAGACAGGGATCTTCCGAGCAGTACTTC.

This clone was observed a single time. V gene TRBV7-8 combines with J gene TRBJ1-4; 7 nucleotides match TRBD1. This CDR3 has 17 amino acids. CDR1 and CDR2 from the germline V gene are SGHVS and FQNEAQ. J gave up 4 bases and V 5 bases, and 13 bases lay outside the gene matches. As DNA, the CDR3 is TGTGCCAGCAGCCAGAAATATCACAGGGGAGTTAATGAAAAACTGTTTTTT. It is translated as CASSQKYHRGVNEKLFF.

The rearrangement joins TRBV4-3 to TRBJ1-2; a weak D match, TRBD1 (5 bases). The CDR3 is 16 amino acids. V lost 0 bases and J 2 bases, leaving 13 bases between the germline ends. Germline CDR1 and CDR2: LGHNA and YSLEER. The DNA for the CDR3 is TGCGCCAGCAGCCAAGACAGGGCAGCCCACAACTATGGCTACACCTTC. Its protein is CASSQDRAAHNYGYTF.

This clone was counted between two and nine times. At one boundary the junction diverges from the germline segment, which might be a read error. The CDR3 sequence: CASSLPGQPGYF. The DNA for the CDR3 is TGTGCCAGCAGCCTCCCCGGACAGCCGGGATACTTT. The chain is built from TRBV7-9 and TRBJ1-6, with a weak D call TRBD1 (6 bases). The CDR3 is 12 residues long. Germline-derived CDR1 and CDR2 are SEHNR and FQNEAQ (reference sequence).

This clone has only one observation. The chain recombines TRBV28 with TRBJ1-2, with 10 positions matching TRBD1. CDR3 length: 16 amino acids. CDR1 and CDR2 (germline): MDHEN, SYDVKM. The J segment lost 7 bases and the V segment lost 6 bases, leaving 14 bases of the junction unmatched. CDR3 sequence (DNA): TGTGCCAGCAGAACTCCGGGACAGGGGTTCGGCGGTGGCTACACCTTC. Its protein product is CASRTPGQGFGGGYTF.